A selection of T cell receptor beta chains follows, all from one sample in a study of sequential checkpoint blockade in melanoma. The assay was immunoSEQ multiplex PCR, and TCRdb's table has in-frame clones only and misses some. The sample has roughly 11,000 clones; roughly 80% are singletons. The sample was CD8+ T cells sorted from blood (inferred from file names), taken from a patient given nivolumab and ipilimumab in sequence. Receptors were obtained from a human donor with melanoma. CDR3s leave out the opening cysteine and the closing phenylalanine or tryptophan. Clone size appears in some rows only: once, few, many, or a class for an expanded clone.

v_call: TRBV6-5; j_call: TRBJ2-3; clone_size: .; cdr3_aa: ASSHTGDTQY
v_call: TRBV7-6; j_call: TRBJ1-4; clone_size: .; cdr3_aa: ASSPSRSRNEKLF
v_call: TRBV7-9; j_call: TRBJ1-4; clone_size: .; cdr3_aa: ASSTRTLNEKLF
v_call: TRBV5-1; j_call: TRBJ2-3; clone_size: .; cdr3_aa: ASGSQTGTSTDTQY
v_call: TRBV5-1; j_call: TRBJ2-2; clone_size: .; cdr3_aa: ASSWTADLENTGELF
v_call: TRBV28; j_call: TRBJ1-4; clone_size: once; cdr3_aa: ASSFSGTARLNEKLF
v_call: TRBV2; j_call: TRBJ2-7; clone_size: once; cdr3_aa: ASRTGQGAYEQY
v_call: TRBV7-2; j_call: TRBJ2-7; clone_size: .; cdr3_aa: ASSLVVTNYNEQY
v_call: TRBV9; j_call: TRBJ2-1; clone_size: once; cdr3_aa: ASSESGASSYNEQF
v_call: TRBV7-9; j_call: TRBJ1-2; clone_size: .; cdr3_aa: ASSESGQGGRECYT
v_call: TRBV5-6; j_call: TRBJ1-5; clone_size: once; cdr3_aa: ASSYGTARNQPQH
v_call: TRBV13; j_call: TRBJ2-6; clone_size: .; cdr3_aa: ASSSETQVGNSGANVLT
v_call: TRBV19; j_call: TRBJ2-1; clone_size: .; cdr3_aa: ASSTSGGSYNEQF
v_call: TRBV6-1; j_call: TRBJ2-7; clone_size: .; cdr3_aa: ASSEGTGGNSAQY
v_call: TRBV11-2; j_call: TRBJ2-5; clone_size: .; cdr3_aa: ASTGTVQETQY
v_call: TRBV6-1; j_call: TRBJ2-7; clone_size: .; cdr3_aa: ASSELGGTGSYEQY
v_call: TRBV6-6; j_call: TRBJ2-7; clone_size: once; cdr3_aa: AAALDSTSEQY
v_call: TRBV7-6; j_call: TRBJ2-5; clone_size: few; cdr3_aa: ASSLEAGGDRTQY
v_call: TRBV28; j_call: TRBJ2-7; clone_size: .; cdr3_aa: ASSFTLGQTTYEQY
v_call: TRBV2; j_call: TRBJ1-1; clone_size: .; cdr3_aa: ASSGPPRTEAF
v_call: TRBV2; j_call: TRBJ2-5; clone_size: .; cdr3_aa: ASSGGQASWETQY
v_call: TRBV11-2; j_call: TRBJ1-3; clone_size: .; cdr3_aa: ASSLERTGLDTIY
v_call: TRBV14; j_call: TRBJ2-7; clone_size: once; cdr3_aa: ASSQPPGTGIYEQY
v_call: TRBV28; j_call: TRBJ2-7; clone_size: .; cdr3_aa: ASDDRGYEQY
v_call: TRBV27; j_call: TRBJ2-3; clone_size: .; cdr3_aa: ASSLYPSGESDTQY
v_call: TRBV2; j_call: TRBJ2-7; clone_size: .; cdr3_aa: ASSELQGVYEQY
v_call: TRBV5-6; j_call: TRBJ1-6; clone_size: .; cdr3_aa: ASAMDRGYNSPLH
v_call: TRBV7-9; j_call: TRBJ2-2; clone_size: once; cdr3_aa: ASSERQGSNTGEPF
v_call: TRBV6-6; j_call: TRBJ2-7; clone_size: .; cdr3_aa: ASSYGTRIYEQY
v_call: TRBV2; j_call: TRBJ1-5; clone_size: once; cdr3_aa: ASRGGGLGNQPQH
v_call: TRBV28; j_call: TRBJ2-5; clone_size: .; cdr3_aa: ASSLYGGGVISDQETQY
v_call: TRBV11-2; j_call: TRBJ2-7; clone_size: .; cdr3_aa: ASGGQAYEQY
v_call: TRBV14; j_call: TRBJ2-7; clone_size: few; cdr3_aa: ASRRGTGYEQY
v_call: TRBV6-5; j_call: TRBJ2-1; clone_size: .; cdr3_aa: ASSFTGGDYNEQF
v_call: TRBV5-4; j_call: TRBJ2-2; clone_size: .; cdr3_aa: ASSLSSSDTGELF
v_call: TRBV9; j_call: TRBJ2-1; clone_size: .; cdr3_aa: ASSVGLAGELTDEQF
v_call: TRBV4-1; j_call: TRBJ1-5; clone_size: .; cdr3_aa: ASSQDRTVNQPQH
v_call: TRBV5-6; j_call: TRBJ2-3; clone_size: once; cdr3_aa: ASSSIILFSGGLDTQY
v_call: TRBV28; j_call: TRBJ1-5; clone_size: large; cdr3_aa: ASGGFGQPQH
v_call: TRBV7-9; j_call: TRBJ1-6; clone_size: .; cdr3_aa: ASSSGGGPPLH